The T cell receptor beta chain described here comes from a study of blood T cell repertoires in COVID-19. Whole-study context: Collection of acute and convalescent COVID-19 samples took place in the United States, Italy and Spain. Sample material is recorded as cDNA or gDNA derived from T cells, B-cell-depleted T cells, or PBMCs.

Germline trimming cut 2 bases from V and 2 bases from J; bases unmatched to any gene: 3. The germline CDR1 and CDR2 sequences are LNHNV and YYDKDF (reference sequence). The CDR3 loop spans 14 amino acids. This clone was detected only once. The authors' processing: Amplified reference gene primers provided the basis for estimating nucleated cell counts. This table comes from immunoSEQ multiplex PCR, and its TCRdb copy is limited to in-frame clones, with some not included. The V and J calls and clone size come from that table; D and trimming were worked out from the DNA. The data contain 15,000 to 20,000 clones, 88% of them singletons.

The receptor's source is a human donor in a cohort sampled during active COVID-19. The sample taken for sequencing was peripheral blood. This chain connects TRBV15 to TRBJ2-7, with 7 bases fitting TRBD2. The CDR3 DNA is TGTGCCACCAGCAGAAAAGGACTAGCCTACGAGCAGTACTTC. Its protein is CATSRKGLAYEQYF.